Below, 32 T cell receptor beta chains from the same sample are listed, as sequenced in a study of blood T cells in healthy people across ages. Next came a second PCR, run for about 7 to 11 cycles, which used a sample-barcoded 5' primer along with a J-beta primer mix. TCRdb reprocessed the 5' RACE reads via MiXCR and lists one record per CDR3 protein. This table has more than 550,000 distinct CDR3 sequences, 22% appearing once. Sequencing was carried out using blood. The receptors were sampled from a man aged 65 to 85 in good health.

This clonotype was recorded once. The chain couples TRBV20-1 to TRBJ1-4; no clear D. The CDR3 spans 13 residues. V was trimmed by 4 bases and J by 8 bases, leaving 14 bases between them. Germline V lookup: CDR1 DFQATT, CDR2 SNEGSKA (reference sequence). Here the CDR3 DNA reads TGCAGTGCTACGTCGGCCTTAATGGAAAAACTGTTTTTT. Amino acids: CSATSALMEKLFF.

The chain couples TRBV7-2 to TRBJ1-3; tentatively, D is TRBD1 (5 bases). CDR3 length: 16 residues. The V gene lost 3 bases and the J gene lost 1 base, with 13 bases spanning the gap. The germline gives CDR1 SGHTA, CDR2 FQGNSA. In DNA, the CDR3 is TGTGCCAGCAGCTTTTCGGGATCAGGGTCTGGAAACACCATATATTTT. Translating gives CASSFSGSGSGNTIYF.

This clonotype has a handful of counts. The J gene is TRBJ1-4, the V gene TRBV4-3, with TRBD1 matching 8 bases. Germline values: CDR1 LGHNA, CDR2 YSLEER. The V gene end was trimmed by 0 bases and the J gene end by 8 bases; junction bases not matched to a gene: 5. This CDR3 is 15 amino acids long. CDR3 region: CASSQETGVGEKLFF. CDR3 coding DNA: TGCGCCAGCAGCCAAGAGACAGGGGTCGGGGAAAAACTGTTTTTT.

The CDR3 reads CASSPARIRNEQFF. CDR3 DNA sequence: TGTGCCAGCAGCCCAGCTAGGATACGAAATGAGCAGTTCTTC. This chain connects TRBV11-3 to TRBJ2-5; D is uncertain. The J call is uncertain, as TRBJ2-1 better fits the DNA end. CDR3 size: 14 residues. Germline values: CDR1 SGHNT, CDR2 YENEEA.

The V and J genes are TRBV29-1 and TRBJ2-5; the D gene is possibly TRBD2 (6 bases). The J call may not be correct, given that the DNA end is closer to TRBJ2-1. The length of the CDR3 is 13 residues. The germline V gene encodes CDR1 SQVTM and CDR2 ANQGSEA. The CDR3 bases are TGCAGCGTTGGGCGCGGAGGGTCAAATGAGCAGTTCTTC. The encoded protein is CSVGRGGSNEQFF.

This chain links TRBV14 with TRBJ2-2; D is perhaps TRBD2 (5 bases). Trimming cost V 1 base and J 9 bases, with 21 bases left between them. There are 17 residues in the CDR3. CDR1 and CDR2 (germline): SGHDN, FVKESK. DNA of the CDR3: TGTGCCAGCAGCCAAGCATATCTAGCATCGGGTCGGCGGGAGCTGTTTTTT. Amino acid sequence: CASSQAYLASGRRELFF.

This clonotype appeared a few times. The CDR3, as DNA: TGCGCCAGCAGCTCCCGGGGCCACAGCTCCTACGAGCAGTACTTC. Protein: CASSSRGHSSYEQYF. This chain connects TRBV5-1 to TRBJ2-7; D may be TRBD1 or TRBD2 (5 bases each). The V gene lost 3 bases and the J gene lost 0 bases, with 13 bases spanning the gap. Germline-derived CDR1 and CDR2 are SGHRS and YFSETQ. There are 15 residues in the CDR3.

CDR3 in amino acids: CASSPGMGQGLGYTF. The CDR3 nucleotides are TGTGCCAGCTCACCGGGGATGGGACAGGGCTTAGGCTACACCTTC. The V gene is TRBV18, the J gene TRBJ1-2; TRBD1 agrees at 9 bases. V dropped 3 bases and J dropped 8; count of bases not matched to a gene: 10. From germline, CDR1 is KGHSH and CDR2 LQKENI. The CDR3 has 15 residues.

This chain uses TRBV2 with TRBJ2-3; tentatively, D is TRBD2 (6 bases). Germline V CDR1 and CDR2: SNHLY, FYNNEI. This CDR3 spans 14 amino acids. V was trimmed by 6 bases and J by 1 base, leaving 11 bases between them. Here the CDR3 DNA reads TGTGCCAGCAGCGGGGGACTCGGCACAGATACGCAGTATTTT. Translated: CASSGGLGTDTQYF.

The chain employs TRBV5-1 and TRBJ2-5; no reliable D call. Trimming shortened V by 0 bases and J by 0 bases, and 12 bases separated the two germline ends. Germline CDR1 and CDR2: SGHRS and YFSETQ. This CDR3 comprises 16 residues. CDR3 sequence reads: CASSLVTAVYQETQYF. The CDR3 DNA follows: TGCGCCAGCAGCTTGGTAACGGCGGTGTACCAAGAGACCCAGTACTTC.

The chain employs TRBV5-1 and TRBJ2-5, with 8 bases matching TRBD1. CDR1 SGHRS and CDR2 YFSETQ come from the germline V gene. V lost 3 bases and J lost 5; bases outside the gene matches: 15. The CDR3 is 17 residues long. CDR3 in amino acids: CASSSLSQGASVETQYF. CDR3 nucleotide sequence: TGCGCCAGCAGCTCGCTATCTCAGGGGGCGAGTGTGGAGACCCAGTACTTC.

The sample holds a few counts of this clonotype. The rearrangement links TRBV7-2 to TRBJ2-1, with D possibly matching TRBD2 (6 bases). CDR1 and CDR2 (germline): SGHTA, FQGNSA. The CDR3 has 12 amino acids. V was cut by 4 bases and J by 9 bases, with 10 bases left in between. DNA for the CDR3: TGTGCCAGCAGCTATCCTAGCGCTGAGCAGTTCTTC. This encodes CASSYPSAEQFF.

In its sample, this clonotype was seen a few times. The chain uses TRBV27 and TRBJ2-1, with no clear D. V lost 5 bases and J 8 bases, leaving 13 bases between the germline ends. The CDR3 consists of 13 residues. CDR1 is MNHEY, CDR2 SMNVEV, per germline (reference sequence). CDR3 in amino acids: CASSKDPWYEQFF. CDR3 in DNA: TGTGCCAGCAGTAAGGATCCTTGGTATGAGCAGTTCTTC.

This clonotype was observed a handful of times. Lacking the conserved final phenylalanine or tryptophan, this CDR3 likely reflects a read error. No DNA is shown, since the ends of the CDR3 on it are uncertain; the CDR3 is the one TCRdb lists. The V call is TRBV6-1, the J call TRBJ2-5; the table's D call TRBD1 went unverified against the DNA. Germline CDR1 and CDR2: MNHNS and SASEGT. The CDR3 spans 12 amino acids, including both terminal residues. This chain's CDR3 is CASSEIGGRSRV.

This clonotype occurred a few times. This chain joins TRBV12-3 or TRBV12-4 and TRBJ2-5; 10 bases align to TRBD2. This CDR3 spans 16 amino acids. V was pared by 2 bases and J by 5 bases, with 8 bases of the junction left unmatched. The CDR3 DNA is TGTGCCAGCAGTTTATGGCTGCTAGCGGGAGTGGAGACCCAGTACTTC. Residues: CASSLWLLAGVETQYF.

The genes are TRBV25-1 and TRBJ2-7; tentatively, D is TRBD2 (6 bases). Germline assignment: CDR1 MGHDK and CDR2 SYGVNS. V lost 2 bases, J lost 6 bases, and 11 bases lay in between. This CDR3 comprises 13 residues. The CDR3 region has the DNA TGTGCCAGCAGTGAACTAACTAGCTCCGAGCAGTACTTC. Its protein is CASSELTSSEQYF.

The J gene is TRBJ2-5, the V gene TRBV24-1; D unresolved. From germline, CDR1 is KGHDR and CDR2 SFDVKD. This CDR3 spans 14 amino acids. V lost 0 bases and J 2 bases, leaving 6 bases between the germline ends. Written as DNA, the CDR3 is TGTGCCACCAGTGATTTGAATCTACAAGAGACCCAGTACTTC. Encoded protein: CATSDLNLQETQYF.

The gene calls are TRBV11-3 and TRBJ2-1; weak D call: TRBD2 (5 bases). This CDR3 comprises 15 residues. The germline V gene encodes CDR1 SGHNT and CDR2 YENEEA. Deletions cut 3 bases from V and 5 bases from J, with 14 bases between. DNA for the CDR3: TGTGCCAGCAGCTTCGCAGCGGCTTACGACAATGAGCAGTTCTTC. It codes for CASSFAAAYDNEQFF.

V usage is TRBV5-1 and J usage is TRBJ1-4, with D perhaps matching TRBD1 (5 bases). Germline assignment: CDR1 SGHRS and CDR2 YFSETQ. The CDR3 runs to 13 residues. The V end lost 6 bases, the J end lost 8 bases, and 14 bases lay between the germline ends. CDR3 loop: CASNRGAGEKLFF. CDR3 nucleotide sequence: TGCGCCAGCAATCGGGGCGCAGGAGAAAAACTGTTTTTT.

V is TRBV28 and J is TRBJ2-5, with D tentatively TRBD1 (5 bases). Looked up from germline, CDR1 is MDHEN and CDR2 is SYDVKM. V was cut by 8 bases and J by 7 bases, with 11 bases left in between. This CDR3 comprises 11 residues. CDR3: CASLWQGTQYF. CDR3 coding DNA: TGTGCCAGCCTTTGGCAGGGGACCCAGTACTTC.

This rearrangement joins TRBV5-8 to TRBJ2-1; D is ambiguous. The CDR3 totals 14 residues. The germline V gene has CDR1 SGHTS and CDR2 YDEGEE. V lost 2 bases and J 6 bases, leaving 12 bases between the germline ends. CDR3 bases: TGTGCCAGCAGCTTCGGGCTCCGTAGCAATGAGCAGTTCTTC. Translating it yields CASSFGLRSNEQFF.

This clonotype was detected a few times. This chain joins TRBV10-2 and TRBJ1-5, with TRBD1 matching 11 bases. The V gene's germline CDR1 is WSHSY and CDR2 SAAADI. V trimming: 5 bases; J trimming: 3 bases; junction bases outside the gene matches: 6. The length of the CDR3 is 16 residues. In nucleotides, the CDR3 is TGCGCCAGCAGTCCCCGGGACAGGGGGGACAATCAGCCCCAGCATTTT. Its translation: CASSPRDRGDNQPQHF.

This clonotype has a count of ten or more. The chain combines TRBV20-1 with TRBJ2-1; 9 bases are a match to TRBD2. In germline, CDR1 is DFQATT, CDR2 SNEGSKA (reference sequence). V shed 1 base, J shed 8 bases, and the junction held 6 bases outside the gene matches. This CDR3 comprises 14 residues. The CDR3 coding sequence is TGCAGTGCTAGAGTGCCTAGCGGGAACGATGAGCAGTTCTTC. It codes for CSARVPSGNDEQFF.

This clonotype was observed a handful of times. V is TRBV29-1 and J is TRBJ2-4, with D possibly being TRBD1 (5 bases). Trimming left V 0 bases short and J 7 bases short, with 10 bases between. Germline lookup yields CDR1 SQVTM and CDR2 ANQGSEA. The CDR3 consists of 13 residues. The CDR3 DNA reads TGCAGCGTTGAAGAGGCAGGGTACAACATTCAGTACTTC. It specifies CSVEEAGYNIQYF.

This clonotype was seen a few times. The chain joins TRBV12-3 or TRBV12-4 to TRBJ1-2, with 9 bases fitting TRBD1. V dropped 6 bases and J dropped 9; count of bases not matched to a gene: 14. The CDR3 sequence is 15 residues long. Here the CDR3 DNA reads TGTGCCAGCAGGGACACAGGGGGCTCCTTAGAAAGCTACACCTTC. Translated, it gives CASRDTGGSLESYTF.

This clonotype was counted between two and nine times. This chain uses TRBV5-1 with TRBJ1-2; D call uncertain. Germline loops: CDR1 SGHRS, CDR2 YFSETQ. Trimming pared 0 bases from V and 0 bases from J, leaving 15 bases between. This CDR3 spans 17 amino acids. Here the CDR3 DNA reads TGCGCCAGCAGCTTGGCCTACAGCTCCTATCCTAACTATGGCTACACCTTC. Translated, it gives CASSLAYSSYPNYGYTF.

The table lists this clonotype with a few counts. At one of its ends the junction is not consistent with the germline gene, which may arise from a read error. The chain links TRBV18 to TRBJ1-5, with no clear D. The germline V gene encodes CDR1 KGHSH and CDR2 LQKENI. The CDR3 is 15 amino acids. The CDR3 nucleotides read TGTGCCAACTCACCATTAGAGGGAACTCATCAGCCCCAGCATTTT. Amino acids: CANSPLEGTHQPQHF.

The chain combines TRBV5-5 with TRBJ2-6, with a weak D call TRBD1 (6 bases). Germline V gives CDR1 SGHKS, CDR2 YYEKEE (reference sequence). This CDR3 is built from 16 residues. Trimming cost V 3 bases and J 2 bases, with 12 bases left between them. CDR3 amino acids: CASSYRDRTGANVLTF. The CDR3 region has the DNA TGTGCCAGCAGCTACCGAGACAGGACTGGGGCCAACGTCCTGACTTTC.

V usage is TRBV28 and J usage is TRBJ2-2; no clear D gene. Trimming stripped 4 bases from V and 3 bases from J, with 18 bases between. The CDR3 covers 17 residues. Germline V gene sequence: CDR1 MDHEN, CDR2 SYDVKM. In DNA form, the CDR3 reads TGTGCCAGCAGTTCCCCAGTGGTGGGATTGGACACCGGGGAGCTGTTTTTT. Translation gives CASSSPVVGLDTGELFF.

This clonotype was seen ten or more times. The chain recombines TRBV5-5 with TRBJ1-3; 7 bases are shared with TRBD1. The CDR3 extends over 16 amino acids. CDR1 is SGHKS and CDR2 is YYEKEE in the germline V gene (reference sequence). The ends lost 4 bases at V and 0 bases at J; junction bases unmatched: 7. CDR3 sequence (DNA): TGTGCCAGCAGCGGCGGACAGGCGAGCTCTGGAAACACCATATATTTT. Encoded protein: CASSGGQASSGNTIYF.

This clonotype was detected a few times. The chain has TRBV11-2 and TRBJ2-1; 9 bases agree with TRBD1. Germline loops: CDR1 SGHAT, CDR2 FQNNGV. Germline trimming cut 5 bases from V and 7 bases from J; bases unmatched to any gene: 6. The CDR3 is 14 residues long. CDR3 sequence reads: CASSPGTGRNEQFF. The CDR3 region has the DNA TGTGCCAGCAGCCCCGGGACAGGGAGGAATGAGCAGTTCTTC.

This clonotype was seen only a few times. The CDR3 spells CASSFSAYEQYF. The CDR3 coding sequence is TGTGCCAGCAGTTTCTCCGCCTACGAGCAGTACTTC. The chain couples TRBV28 to TRBJ2-7; D gene ambiguous. In germline, CDR1 is MDHEN, CDR2 SYDVKM. The germline V and J ends were trimmed by 3 bases and 2 bases, with 5 bases remaining between them. The CDR3 sequence is 12 residues long. Drawing the rest from reference TRBV28 and TRBJ2-7, the complete variable domain is DVKVTQSSRYLVKRTGEKVFLECVQDMDHENMFWYRQDPGLGLRLIYFSYDVKMKEKGDIPEGYSVSREKKERFSLILESASTNQTSMYLCASSFSAYEQYFGPGTRLTVT.